This TCR beta chain appears in the sequencing data of a study of cytomegalovirus exposure and HLA in healthy donors. Points on this clone: What it recognizes is unknown.

13 Jbeta primers and 60 Vbeta primers were used for the PCR. TCRdb's table, derived via immunoSEQ multiplex PCR, lists solely in-frame clones and lacks some. The data contain some 130,000 clones, around 75% of them seen just once; the ten biggest clones take up 3.1%. Study-wide results and limits: Rarity marked most TCR sequences, yet some public TCRs occurred in many donors. Highly shared sequence variants in one cluster were likely a sequencing artifact. Later analysis identified several of the most significant clusters that appeared linked to common viral pathogens.

This TCR was recovered from a man in his forties in good health and CMV-seronegative. The sample taken for sequencing was PBMCs.

CDR3 sequence reads: CASSYLSAGVPGELFF. The CDR3 DNA sequence: TGTGCCAGCAGTTATCTTTCGGCAGGGGTTCCCGGGGAGCTGTTTTTT. The chain uses TRBV6-5 and TRBJ2-2, with D possibly matching TRBD1 (6 bases). CDR1 and CDR2 (germline): MNHEY, SVGAGI. The CDR3 is 16 amino acids. V was clipped by 3 bases and J by 6 bases, with 17 bases between them.